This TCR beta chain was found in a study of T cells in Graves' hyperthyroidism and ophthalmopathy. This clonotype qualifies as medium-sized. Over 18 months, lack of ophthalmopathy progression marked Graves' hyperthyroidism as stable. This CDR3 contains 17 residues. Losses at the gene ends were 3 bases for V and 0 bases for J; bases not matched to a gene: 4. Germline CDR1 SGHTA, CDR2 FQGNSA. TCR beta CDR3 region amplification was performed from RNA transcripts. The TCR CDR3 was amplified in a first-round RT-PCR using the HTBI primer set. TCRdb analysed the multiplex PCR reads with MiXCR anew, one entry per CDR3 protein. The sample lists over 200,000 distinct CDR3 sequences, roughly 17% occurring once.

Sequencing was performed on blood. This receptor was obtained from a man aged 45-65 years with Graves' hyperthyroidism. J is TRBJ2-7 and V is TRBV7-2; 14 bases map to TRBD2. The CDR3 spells CASSFGTSGRDSYEQYF. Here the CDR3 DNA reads TGTGCCAGCAGCTTCGGGACTAGCGGGAGAGACTCCTACGAGCAGTACTTC. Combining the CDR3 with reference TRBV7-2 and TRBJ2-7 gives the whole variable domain GAGVSQSPSNKVTEKGKDVELRCDPISGHTALYWYRQSLGQGLEFLIYFQGNSAPDKSGLPSDRFSAERTGGSVSTLTIQRTQQEDSAVYLCASSFGTSGRDSYEQYFGPGTRLTVT.